The 27 T cell receptor beta chains below all came from one sample that was sequenced in a study of shared clonotypes between healthy human individuals. Terminally differentiated effector memory CD45RA+ cells were excluded from the naive CD8 cells, which were CD45RO-negative and positively selected for CCR7. The table came from immunoSEQ multiplex PCR; TCRdb's copy has only in-frame clones and leaves some out. Among under 850,000 clones listed, 80% to 95% were seen once. Sequencing input: naive CD8+ T cells sorted from blood. These TCRs come from a man aged 25 to 40 in good health.

The chain is built from TRBV6-6 and TRBJ2-7, with D possibly matching TRBD1 (6 bases). The V and J ends lost 2 bases and 2 bases respectively, with 7 bases between them. The CDR3 contains 13 residues. CDR1 is MNHNY and CDR2 is SVGAGI in the germline V gene (reference sequence). The CDR3 nucleotides read TGTGCCAGCAGTTACGGACAGACCTACGAGCAGTACTTC. It specifies CASSYGQTYEQYF.

This chain uses TRBV28 with TRBJ2-7; D is unresolved. The germline V gene has CDR1 MDHEN and CDR2 SYDVKM. V was cut by 5 bases and J by 7 bases, with 12 bases left in between. The CDR3 sequence is 12 residues long. In nucleotides, the CDR3 is TGTGCCAGCAGTCACCCCTCTGGGGAGCAGTACTTC. This translates into CASSHPSGEQYF.

Regarding this clone: Other nucleotide sequences from this sample produce the same CDR3. The V call is TRBV27, the J call TRBJ2-5, with a weak D call TRBD2 (6 bases). The CDR3 is 14 amino acids. Germline CDR1 and CDR2: MNHEY and SMNVEV (reference sequence). Trimming removed 5 bases from V and 3 bases from J, with 13 bases in between. The chain's CDR3 is CASSLLGGEETQYF. The CDR3 region has the DNA TGTGCCAGCAGTCTCCTCGGAGGGGAAGAGACCCAGTACTTC.

This clone is a singleton in its sample. A single base is all that separates this from a far larger clone, so a read error is likely. The V call is TRBV6-1, the J call TRBJ2-7; D is unclear. The CDR3 totals 12 residues. The germline V gene has CDR1 MNHNS and CDR2 SASEGT. V was shortened by 7 bases and J by 0 bases, with 7 bases between the two germline ends. As DNA, the CDR3 is TGTGCCAGCAATGGGGTCTCCTACGAGCAGTACTTC. Its protein product is CASNGVSYEQYF.

A single count supports this clone. This chain uses TRBV10-3 with TRBJ2-7, with a tentative D call TRBD1 (6 bases). The V gene's germline CDR1 is ENHRY and CDR2 SYGVKD. Trimming cost V 4 bases and J 6 bases, with 13 bases left between them. The CDR3 is 13 amino acids. This CDR3 is CAISGLQGGEQYF. CDR3 bases: TGTGCCATCAGTGGTCTACAGGGCGGCGAGCAGTACTTC.

The J gene is TRBJ2-2, the V gene TRBV25-1; D is ambiguous. This CDR3 has 12 residues. Germline assignment: CDR1 MGHDK and CDR2 SYGVNS. With 2 bases removed from V and 5 bases from J, the gap between germline ends came to 3 bases. This CDR3 reads CASSEGTGELFF. The DNA of the CDR3 is TGTGCCAGCAGTGAAGGTACCGGGGAGCTGTTTTTT.

The chain recombines TRBV7-9 with TRBJ2-2; D is possibly TRBD1 or TRBD2 (5 bases each). Germline V gives CDR1 SEHNR, CDR2 FQNEAQ (reference sequence). The CDR3 sequence is 17 residues long. Trimming pared 5 bases from V and 2 bases from J, leaving 18 bases between. CDR3 protein: CASSLIDGTLNTGELFF. For the CDR3, the DNA is TGTGCCAGCAGCCTTATTGACGGGACCCTAAACACCGGGGAGCTGTTTTTT.

The rearrangement links TRBV4-1 to TRBJ1-1, with 9 bases fitting TRBD1. The V segment lost 0 bases and the J segment 7 bases; nucleotides outside the gene matches: 6. The V gene's germline CDR1 is MGHRA and CDR2 YSYEKL. This CDR3 spans 15 amino acids. This CDR3 reads CASSQDLGQGLEAFF. CDR3 DNA: TGCGCCAGCAGCCAAGATCTGGGACAGGGCCTTGAAGCTTTCTTT.

J is TRBJ2-1 and V is TRBV14; TRBD2 matches 7 bases. Germline CDR1 and CDR2: SGHDN and FVKESK. J was trimmed by 7 bases and V by 5 bases; bases with no gene match: 8. The length of the CDR3 is 14 residues. The CDR3 region has the DNA TGTGCCAGCAGCACTGGACTAGGGAGGAATGAGCAGTTCTTC. Its translation is CASSTGLGRNEQFF.

This chain links TRBV6-1 with TRBJ2-1; tentatively, D is TRBD1 or TRBD2 (5 bases each). This CDR3 has 15 residues. CDR1 MNHNS and CDR2 SASEGT come from the germline V gene. Trimming cost V 0 bases and J 10 bases, with 16 bases left between them. The CDR3 coding sequence is TGTGCCAGCAGTGAAGCGCGAGGGGCCCAGGAGGAGCAGTTCTTC. Protein sequence: CASSEARGAQEEQFF.

The chain employs TRBV28 and TRBJ2-3; TRBD1 aligns across 8 bases. CDR1 and CDR2 (germline): MDHEN, SYDVKM. This CDR3 contains 16 residues. V shed 6 bases and J 0 bases; nucleotides not matched to a gene: 8. The CDR3: CASRNGQGTSTDTQYF. CDR3 coding DNA: TGTGCCAGCAGGAATGGACAGGGTACTAGCACAGATACGCAGTATTTT.

This clone was recorded only once. The rearrangement uses TRBV9 and TRBJ2-6, with 11 bases that match TRBD2. CDR3 length equals 19 residues. Trimming removed 4 bases from V and 4 bases from J; junction bases left unmatched: 13. Germline V CDR1 and CDR2: SGDLS, YYNGEE. This CDR3 reads CASSPRGTSGTGGANVLTF. The CDR3 region has the DNA TGTGCCAGCAGCCCCCGTGGGACTAGCGGAACGGGCGGGGCCAACGTCCTGACTTTC.

The rearrangement uses TRBV6-1 and TRBJ2-3; 7 nucleotides align to TRBD2. This CDR3 has 17 residues. Germline V CDR1 and CDR2: MNHNS, SASEGT. Losses at the gene ends were 4 bases for V and 4 bases for J; bases not matched to a gene: 14. The CDR3 DNA reads as TGTGCCAGCAGTGTAGGGTTAAGGGGCGGGAGTGCAGATACGCAGTATTTT. Its protein is CASSVGLRGGSADTQYF.

The chain uses TRBV11-3 and TRBJ2-1; D not certain. This CDR3 spans 13 amino acids. Germline CDR1 SGHNT, CDR2 YENEEA. Trimming took 5 bases from V and 6 from J, leaving 11 bases between them. For the CDR3, the DNA is TGTGCCAGCAGCACCCAGGCCCCCAATGAGCAGTTCTTC. Translation gives CASSTQAPNEQFF.

This chain uses TRBV27 with TRBJ2-7; 7 bases align to TRBD2. Germline V gene sequence: CDR1 MNHEY, CDR2 SMNVEV (reference sequence). The CDR3 loop spans 15 amino acids. J lost 3 bases, V lost 2 bases, and 7 bases had no gene match. CDR3 nucleotide sequence: TGTGCCAGCAGTTTAATGACGGGAGGAGGCTACGAGCAGTACTTC. Residues: CASSLMTGGGYEQYF.

In its sample, this clone was seen once. At one of its ends the junction is not consistent with the germline gene, which may arise from a read error. The gene calls are TRBV5-1 and TRBJ2-7, with D tentatively TRBD2 (5 bases). The CDR3 is 12 residues long. The germline gives CDR1 SGHRS, CDR2 YFSETQ. In DNA form, the CDR3 reads TGCGCCAGCAGCTTAAGAGGACTGGAACCTTCCTTC. Translating it yields CASSLRGLEPSF.

This chain uses TRBV27 with TRBJ2-1; TRBD2 aligns across 8 bases. This CDR3 is 16 amino acids long. CDR1 and CDR2 from the germline V gene are MNHEY and SMNVEV (reference sequence). Trimming cost V 4 bases and J 12 bases; bases outside gene matches: 17. In DNA form, the CDR3 reads TGTGCCAGCAGTTCTTCTGGCGGGAGGAACCTTGCGGTGCAGTTCTTC. Protein product: CASSSSGGRNLAVQFF.

The chain has TRBV7-9 and TRBJ2-5; 8 nucleotides match TRBD1. The CDR3 runs 13 residues. J gave up 4 bases and V 10 bases, and 8 bases lay outside the gene matches. Germline V lookup: CDR1 SEHNR, CDR2 FQNEAQ (reference sequence). CDR3: CAIEDRARETQYF. In DNA, the CDR3 is TGTGCCATAGAGGACAGGGCCAGAGAGACCCAGTACTTC. Filled out from reference TRBV7-9 and TRBJ2-5, the complete variable domain reads DTGVSQNPRHKITKRGQNVTFRCDPISEHNRLYWYRQTLGQGPEFLTYFQNEAQLEKSRLLSDRFSAERPKGSFSTLEIQRTEQGDSAMYLCAIEDRARETQYFGPGTRLLVL.

This sequence joins TRBV7-2 and TRBJ2-2; no clear D gene. The CDR3 covers 14 residues. Germline assignment: CDR1 SGHTA and CDR2 FQGNSA. V lost 1 base to trimming and J lost 5 bases, with 8 bases between them. The CDR3 region has the DNA TGTGCCAGCAGCTTAGATGTGGGGACCGGGGAGCTGTTTTTT. Protein: CASSLDVGTGELFF.

The genes are TRBV13 and TRBJ2-7; D not resolved. V dropped 5 bases and J dropped 2 bases, with 13 bases sitting between them. The CDR3 consists of 14 residues. Per the germline V gene, CDR1 is PRHDT and CDR2 is FYEKMQ (reference sequence). CDR3 sequence reads: CASSLSSAPYEQYF. CDR3 nucleotides: TGTGCCAGCAGCCTTTCTTCCGCACCCTACGAGCAGTACTTC.

V gene TRBV28 combines with J gene TRBJ2-7; TRBD1 agrees at 8 bases. The V gene end was trimmed by 10 bases and the J gene end by 2 bases; junction bases not matched to a gene: 7. This CDR3 has 13 residues. Germline CDR1 and CDR2: MDHEN and SYDVKM. In nucleotides, the CDR3 is TGTGCCACCTCCGAGACAGGGGCCTACGAGCAGTACTTC. This codes for CATSETGAYEQYF.

This clone occurred a few times. The CDR3 here is CASSRDHYEQYF. CDR3 sequence (DNA): TGTGCCAGCAGCCGGGACCACTACGAGCAGTACTTC. V and J are TRBV7-9 and TRBJ2-7; the D call may be TRBD1 or TRBD2 (5 bases each). This CDR3 spans 12 amino acids. V lost 5 bases and J 3 bases, leaving 8 bases between the germline ends. The germline gives CDR1 SEHNR, CDR2 FQNEAQ (reference sequence).

This clone was recorded once. CDR3 protein: CALPQGRDVTIYF. The CDR3 nucleotides are TGTGCCCTTCCACAGGGGCGGGATGTCACCATATATTTT. The V and J genes are TRBV10-3 and TRBJ1-3; 7 nucleotides line up with TRBD1. CDR3 size: 13 residues. V lost 11 bases to trimming and J lost 9 bases; unmatched junction nucleotides: 13. Germline CDR1 is ENHRY and CDR2 is SYGVKD.

The gene calls are TRBV7-9 and TRBJ1-2; unclear D gene. Trimming cost V 2 bases and J 6 bases, with 7 bases left between them. In germline, CDR1 is SEHNR, CDR2 FQNEAQ (reference sequence). This CDR3 has 12 amino acids. In nucleotides, the CDR3 is TGTGCCAGCAGCTTATTTCGGGATGGCTACACCTTC. Translated, it gives CASSLFRDGYTF.

The gene calls are TRBV4-2 and TRBJ1-4, with D maybe TRBD1 (6 bases). Trimming left V 4 bases short and J 8 bases short, with 14 bases between. Germline-derived CDR1 and CDR2 are LGHNA and YNFKEQ. This CDR3 contains 14 residues. The CDR3 loop is CASSPGQFNEKLFF. The CDR3, as DNA: TGTGCCAGCAGCCCCGGACAGTTTAACGAAAAACTGTTTTTT.

CDR3 nucleotide sequence: TGTGCCAGCAGCTCCCCGGCATTGCAGGGGCTTGGAAACACCATATATTTT. Translating gives CASSSPALQGLGNTIYF. The chain combines TRBV7-2 with TRBJ1-3, with D possibly TRBD1 on 6 matching bases. CDR3 length: 17 residues. Between the trimmed V and J ends, which lost 4 bases and 3 bases, there was a span of 19 bases. Germline V gene sequence: CDR1 SGHTA, CDR2 FQGNSA.

As to this clone: The same CDR3 is also encoded by other DNA sequences in this sample. The chain couples TRBV27 to TRBJ1-2; D gene unclear. The germline V gene has CDR1 MNHEY and CDR2 SMNVEV (reference sequence). The CDR3 consists of 12 residues. The germline V and J ends were trimmed by 6 bases and 2 bases, with 7 bases remaining between them. The CDR3 here is CASSQGNYGYTF. CDR3 coding DNA: TGTGCCAGCAGCCAAGGGAACTATGGCTACACCTTC.